Presented here are 8 T cell receptor beta chains from one specimen sequenced in a study of tumor-infiltrating lymphocytes in primary liver carcinoma. A primer in the constant region served to generate TCR beta cDNA from around 500 ng of total RNA. It was through three nested multiplex PCR rounds of slightly modified ARM-PCR that TCR beta libraries arose. Running 10 cycles apiece, the first two PCR rounds relied on TRBV1-TRBV30 forward primers together with a C-beta reverse primer. One entry per CDR3 protein results from TCRdb running MiXCR on the multiplex PCR reads. The table lists 55,000 to 65,000 distinct CDR3 sequences, less than 85% of them singletons. Co-extracted RNA and DNA came from 20-30 mg of unsorted bulk tissue. Sequencing used liver tumor tissue from sampling region 2. Subset of the sample: tumor region T2, inferior pole. These receptors were collected from a man in his forties with primary liver carcinoma and hepatitis B virus infection.

Worth noting for this clonotype: The conserved phenylalanine or tryptophan is not found at the CDR3 terminus, so this likely reflects a read error. The rearrangement uses TRBV28 and TRBJ2-7; 9 bases align to TRBD1. CDR1 is MDHEN and CDR2 is SYDVKM in the germline V gene. J lost 2 bases, V lost 9 bases, and 8 bases had no gene match. This CDR3 is 14 amino acids long. CDR3 sequence reads: CARSPTGGPYEQYS. CDR3 DNA: TGTGCCAGGAGTCCGACAGGGGGACCCTACGAGCAGTACTCC.

Concerning this clonotype: This may come from a read error, since a much larger clone is one base off. This sequence joins TRBV29-1 and TRBJ2-7, with a possible D match to TRBD1 (5 bases). Germline assignment: CDR1 SQVTM and CDR2 ANQGSEA. Trimming removed 5 bases from V and 3 bases from J, with 23 bases in between. The CDR3 runs 16 residues. The CDR3 nucleotides are TGCAGCGTTTCCCCGGTGGTTGGGCAGGGATGCTACGAGCAGTACTTC. This gives the protein CSVSPVVGQGCYEQYF.

This clonotype came up a few times. A much larger clone differs from this one at a single base, so this may be a read error. The chain couples TRBV5-6 to TRBJ1-6; 11 bases map to TRBD1. Germline V gives CDR1 SGHDT, CDR2 YYEEEE. The CDR3 spans 14 residues. The CDR3 bases are TGTGTCAGCAGCGAAGGGACAGGGGGTTCACCCCTCCACTTT. Its protein product is CVSSEGTGGSPLHF.

As concerns this clonotype: Since a much larger clone is just one base distant, this may be a read error. The rearrangement links TRBV5-1 to TRBJ2-7; 8 nucleotides align to TRBD1. Germline CDR1 reads SGHRS; CDR2 reads YFSETQ. CDR3 length: 15 amino acids. The CDR3 here is CTSSLGDRMSYEQYF. The CDR3 DNA reads TGCACCAGCAGCCTGGGGGACAGGATGTCATACGAGCAGTACTTC.

Comments on this clonotype: At one end the junction does not follow the germline gene, possibly because of a read error. V is TRBV11-2 and J is TRBJ2-7; 9 bases fit TRBD1. Germline CDR1 is SGHAT and CDR2 is FQNNGV. The CDR3 has 15 amino acids. The CDR3 reads CASSLRWTGENEEYF. The CDR3 DNA is TGTGCCAGCAGCTTACGGTGGACAGGGGAAAACGAGGAGTACTTC.

With respect to this clonotype: Relative to the germline gene, one junction end is altered; a read error may explain this. The chain recombines TRBV29-1 with TRBJ1-2; D is undetermined. The length of the CDR3 is 11 residues. CDR1 SQVTM and CDR2 ANQGSEA come from the germline V gene. The CDR3 sequence is CNVVFGNGYTF. The CDR3 DNA reads as TGCAACGTTGTCTTCGGGAATGGTTACACCTTC.

As regards this clonotype: Relative to the germline gene, one junction end is altered; a read error may explain this. This chain connects TRBV29-1 to TRBJ1-1, with TRBD1 as a possible D gene (5 bases). The CDR3 contains 14 residues. The germline V gene has CDR1 SQVTM and CDR2 ANQGSEA. CDR3 DNA sequence: TGCAGCGTTGAGGGGACGCCGTCCTCGCGTGAAGCTTGCTTT. Residues: CSVEGTPSSREACF.

At least ten counts were recorded for this clonotype. The chain has TRBV5-4 and TRBJ2-2, with 8 bases lining up with TRBD2. This CDR3 spans 14 amino acids. The V segment lost 5 bases and the J segment 6 bases; nucleotides outside the gene matches: 6. CDR1 and CDR2 (germline): SGHNT, YYREEE (reference sequence). CDR3 DNA: TGTGCCAGCAGATCCAGCGGGAGTTCCGGGGAGCTGTTTTTT. This sequence encodes CASRSSGSSGELFF.